This T cell receptor (beta chain) is drawn from a study of blood T cells in healthy people across ages. The CDR3 has 16 residues. V lost 6 bases and J lost 11; bases outside the gene matches: 16. Germline values: CDR1 SGHVT, CDR2 SQSDAQ. Then a second PCR, running roughly 7 to 11 cycles, was carried out with a sample-barcoded 5' primer and a J-beta primer mix. TCRdb re-derived calls from the 5' RACE reads in MiXCR, one entry per CDR3 protein. The sample carries 1.5 million to 2 million distinct CDR3 sequences, 25% to 30% recorded once. This clonotype has a handful of counts. The chain carries TRBV7-4 and TRBJ2-5, with 12 bases fitting TRBD1. The source of this sequence is a woman in her twenties or thirties in good health. The sequenced material came from blood. The CDR3: CASRSGRDRGRGEQYF. The CDR3 coding sequence is TGTGCCAGCAGATCTGGACGGGACAGGGGGCGAGGGGAGCAGTACTTC.